What follows describes a single T cell receptor (beta chain). The data were taken from a study of blood T cell repertoires in COVID-19. As for the study in general: Nucleic acid was either cDNA or gDNA, and it came from T cells, B-cell-depleted T cells, or PBMCs.

Clinical histories supplied by participants themselves formed the basis of cohort assignment. Donors in Cohort 3 counted as recovered after two negative PCRs, clearance, or symptom resolution. V was trimmed by 5 bases and J by 8 bases, leaving 16 bases between them. Germline loops: CDR1 SNHLY, CDR2 FYNNEI. CDR3 length: 13 residues. In the study's own analysis: Reference gene primer amplification yielded estimated nucleated cell counts. Assay used: immunoSEQ multiplex PCR; TCRdb lists only in-frame clones, some missing. From that table come the V and J calls and clone size; the DNA was used to work out D and trimming. The table shows about 270,000 clones, with 80% to 90% occurring only once.

The sequence came from a woman aged 18-29 years who had recovered from COVID-19. The sequenced material came from PBMCs or T cells enriched from blood (not recorded which). This chain links TRBV2 with TRBJ2-7; D is perhaps TRBD1 (5 bases). This CDR3 is CASSLDSGVKQYF. The CDR3 DNA follows: TGTGCCAGCAGTCTCGACAGTGGCGTAAAGCAGTACTTC.